This T cell receptor beta chain was identified in a study of technical replicates of blood from a handful of donors. Here immunoSEQ multiplex PCR was the method, and the copy in TCRdb shows in-frame clones only, minus some. In the table there are about 79,000 clones, 75% to 95% of which are singletons. The source of this sequence is a human donor in good health. Some clones in this sample may be carry-over from other donors' samples. The source material was T cells isolated from PBMCs.

The chain's CDR3 is CAISGSGISTYEQYF. The DNA of the CDR3 is TGTGCCATCAGTGGCAGCGGCATCTCCACCTACGAGCAGTACTTC. The V and J genes are TRBV10-3 and TRBJ2-7; a possible D gene is TRBD2 (5 bases). The CDR3 has 15 amino acids. Germline-derived CDR1 and CDR2 are ENHRY and SYGVKD. The germline V and J ends were trimmed by 4 bases and 2 bases, with 15 bases remaining between them.